This is a list of T cell receptor beta chains from one sample in a study of Ad26.COV2.S vaccination and SARS-CoV-2 variants. TCRdb keeps only in-frame clones here, not all; method: immunoSEQ multiplex PCR. Counted here are 75,000 to 100,000 clones, about four fifths occurring once; the ten biggest clones make up roughly 15%. This specimen was peripheral blood, taken after recovery from COVID-19. These receptors all come from a human donor who had recovered from COVID-19. CDR3s include the opening cysteine and the closing phenylalanine or tryptophan. The D gene is left open where the match is weak. Rows may omit the clone size; those that give it use once, few, many or a size class.

d_call: .
j_call: TRBJ1-2
v_call: TRBV19
clone_size: .
cdr3_nt: TGTGCCAGTAGTTTACCGCAAGCGGTTTGGTATGGCTACACCTTC
cdr3_aa: CASSLPQAVWYGYTF

d_call: .
j_call: TRBJ1-1
v_call: TRBV19
clone_size: .
cdr3_nt: TGTGCCAGTAGTATCGACCTCGACACTGAAGCTTTCTTT
cdr3_aa: CASSIDLDTEAFF

d_call: .
j_call: TRBJ2-2
v_call: TRBV5-1
clone_size: .
cdr3_nt: TGCGCCAGCAGCTTCCGTGGGGCCGGGAACACCGGGGAGCTGTTTTTT
cdr3_aa: CASSFRGAGNTGELFF

d_call: .
j_call: TRBJ2-1
v_call: TRBV6-6
clone_size: .
cdr3_nt: TGTGCCAGCAGTTCCCCCGGGATCTACTCCTACAATGAGCAGTTCTTC
cdr3_aa: CASSSPGIYSYNEQFF

d_call: .
j_call: TRBJ2-5
v_call: TRBV7-2
clone_size: .
cdr3_nt: TGTGCCAGCAGCTTAGGGCCCAGCGGGTGGGGTCAAGAGACCCAGTACTTC
cdr3_aa: CASSLGPSGWGQETQYF

d_call: TRBD1
j_call: TRBJ1-4
v_call: TRBV5-1
clone_size: once
cdr3_nt: TGCGCCAGCAGCTCGACAGGGTTCACAACTAATGAAAAACTGTTTTTT
cdr3_aa: CASSSTGFTTNEKLFF

d_call: .
j_call: TRBJ1-2
v_call: TRBV10-2
clone_size: .
cdr3_nt: TGCGCCAGCAGTGAATTTTGGACAGACAACTATGGCTACACCTTC
cdr3_aa: CASSEFWTDNYGYTF

d_call: TRBD1
j_call: TRBJ1-6
v_call: TRBV7-8
clone_size: .
cdr3_nt: TGTGCCAGCAGCCCCGGGACAGGGGGCGCAAGTAATTCACCCCTCCACTTT
cdr3_aa: CASSPGTGGASNSPLHF

d_call: TRBD1
j_call: TRBJ1-1
v_call: TRBV2
clone_size: .
cdr3_nt: TGTGCCAGCAGTCTTCAGGGGGCTGACACTGAAGCTTTCTTT
cdr3_aa: CASSLQGADTEAFF

d_call: TRBD1
j_call: TRBJ1-6
v_call: TRBV11-2
clone_size: .
cdr3_nt: TGTGCCAGCAGGGACAGGAGCTCCTATAATTCACCCCTCCACTTT
cdr3_aa: CASRDRSSYNSPLHF

d_call: TRBD1
j_call: TRBJ2-5
v_call: TRBV7-7
clone_size: few
cdr3_nt: TGTGCCAGCGGACCGGGACAGGGGACGAAGGAGACCCAGTACTTC
cdr3_aa: CASGPGQGTKETQYF

d_call: .
j_call: TRBJ2-7
v_call: TRBV28
clone_size: .
cdr3_nt: TGTGCCAGCCTAAAGGGCGGCGAGCAGTACTTC
cdr3_aa: CASLKGGEQYF

d_call: .
j_call: TRBJ2-7
v_call: TRBV25-1
clone_size: .
cdr3_nt: TGTGCCAGCAGACCCTCCGGACAGAGCTCCTACGAGCAGTACTTC
cdr3_aa: CASRPSGQSSYEQYF

d_call: TRBD2
j_call: TRBJ2-1
v_call: TRBV7-8
clone_size: .
cdr3_nt: TGTGCCAGCAGCTTATATAGCGGGAGTAGTTACAATGAGCAGTTCTTC
cdr3_aa: CASSLYSGSSYNEQFF

d_call: .
j_call: TRBJ1-2
v_call: TRBV4-2
clone_size: .
cdr3_nt: TGTGCCAGCAGCCAAGACTGGGGGGAAAAAGGCTACACCTTC
cdr3_aa: CASSQDWGEKGYTF

d_call: .
j_call: TRBJ2-3
v_call: TRBV27
clone_size: .
cdr3_nt: TGTGCCAGCAGTTCGGAAGGGGTCACAGATACGCAGTATTTT
cdr3_aa: CASSSEGVTDTQYF

d_call: .
j_call: TRBJ2-7
v_call: TRBV9
clone_size: .
cdr3_nt: TGTGCCAGCAGCGTAGGACTTGCGGAGACCTACGAGCAGTACTTC
cdr3_aa: CASSVGLAETYEQYF

d_call: .
j_call: TRBJ1-2
v_call: TRBV12-5
clone_size: .
cdr3_nt: TGTGCTAGTGGTTACGGGGAGATGGAATATGGCTACACCTTC
cdr3_aa: CASGYGEMEYGYTF

d_call: TRBD1
j_call: TRBJ2-7
v_call: TRBV4-1
clone_size: .
cdr3_nt: TGCGCCAGCAGTCCTCCGGGACAGGGGGCGTTCGAGCAGTACTTC
cdr3_aa: CASSPPGQGAFEQYF

d_call: TRBD2
j_call: TRBJ2-3
v_call: TRBV12-5
clone_size: .
cdr3_nt: TGTGCTAGTGGTCCGGTGAGCGGGAGGGTACGCACAGATACGCAGTATTTT
cdr3_aa: CASGPVSGRVRTDTQYF

d_call: TRBD1
j_call: TRBJ1-2
v_call: TRBV7-2
clone_size: .
cdr3_nt: TGTGCCAGCAGCCCCCACAGGGGCGACTATGGCTACACCTTC
cdr3_aa: CASSPHRGDYGYTF

d_call: TRBD2
j_call: TRBJ2-5
v_call: TRBV28
clone_size: once
cdr3_nt: TGTGCCAGCAGTTTAGGGACTAGCGTCAAAGAGACCCAGTACTTC
cdr3_aa: CASSLGTSVKETQYF

d_call: .
j_call: TRBJ1-1
v_call: TRBV2
clone_size: .
cdr3_nt: TGTGCCAGCAGTGGCTATCAGGGGACCTATGGGGCTTTCTTT
cdr3_aa: CASSGYQGTYGAFF

d_call: .
j_call: TRBJ1-1
v_call: TRBV6-2/TRBV6-3
clone_size: once
cdr3_nt: TGTGCCAGCAGTTACACCGTCGGGAACACTGAAGCTTTCTTT
cdr3_aa: CASSYTVGNTEAFF

d_call: .
j_call: TRBJ1-3
v_call: TRBV7-8
clone_size: .
cdr3_nt: TGTGCCAGCAGCTCACGGACCGCGATCTCGGCCATATATTTT
cdr3_aa: CASSSRTAISAIYF

d_call: .
j_call: TRBJ2-4
v_call: TRBV15
clone_size: once
cdr3_nt: TGTGCCACCAGCAGAGATAAGACGTCCGGGACTGCAAGAGCCAAAAACATTCAGTACTTC
cdr3_aa: CATSRDKTSGTARAKNIQYF

d_call: .
j_call: TRBJ1-2
v_call: TRBV27
clone_size: .
cdr3_nt: TGTGCCACCCCCGCCGGGGGGGGCGGCTACACCTTC
cdr3_aa: CATPAGGGGYTF

d_call: TRBD1
j_call: TRBJ2-2
v_call: TRBV24-1
clone_size: .
cdr3_nt: TGTGCCACCAGCGGACAGGGATCCGGGGAGCTGTTTTTT
cdr3_aa: CATSGQGSGELFF

d_call: .
j_call: TRBJ2-1
v_call: TRBV7-8
clone_size: once
cdr3_nt: TGTGCCAGCACCGGCTTAGTTTCTGCCTACAATGAGCAGTTCTTC
cdr3_aa: CASTGLVSAYNEQFF

d_call: .
j_call: TRBJ1-5
v_call: TRBV5-8
clone_size: .
cdr3_nt: TGTGCCAGCAGCCTATCAGGGCATAGCAATCAGCCCCAGCATTTT
cdr3_aa: CASSLSGHSNQPQHF

d_call: .
j_call: TRBJ1-2
v_call: TRBV16
clone_size: .
cdr3_nt: TGTGCCAGCAGCCACCACTCGACATCCCATTATGGCTACACCTTC
cdr3_aa: CASSHHSTSHYGYTF

d_call: TRBD2
j_call: TRBJ2-7
v_call: TRBV28
clone_size: .
cdr3_nt: TGTGCCAGCAGCCAAAGACTAGCGGTCTCCTACGAGCAGTACTTC
cdr3_aa: CASSQRLAVSYEQYF

d_call: TRBD1
j_call: TRBJ1-4
v_call: TRBV9
clone_size: .
cdr3_nt: TGTGCCAGCAGCGAAGGGACAGGGTTTCAAGAAAAACTGTTTTTT
cdr3_aa: CASSEGTGFQEKLFF

d_call: .
j_call: TRBJ1-1
v_call: TRBV7-8
clone_size: .
cdr3_nt: TGTGCCAGCAGCTTAGCGCCCCACGGCACTGAAGCTTTCTTT
cdr3_aa: CASSLAPHGTEAFF

d_call: .
j_call: TRBJ2-1
v_call: TRBV5-6
clone_size: .
cdr3_nt: TGTGCCAGCAGCTTGGCGGGAGCGTACAATGAGCAGTTCTTC
cdr3_aa: CASSLAGAYNEQFF

d_call: TRBD1
j_call: TRBJ2-3
v_call: TRBV3-1/TRBV3-2
clone_size: .
cdr3_nt: TGTGCCAGCAGCCTTAACCCACAGGGGACGTATACGCAGTATTTT
cdr3_aa: CASSLNPQGTYTQYF

d_call: TRBD2
j_call: TRBJ2-1
v_call: TRBV5-1
clone_size: .
cdr3_nt: TGCGCCAGCAGCTGGGGAGGGACTAGCGGGAGGGTTTTTGCCATCTTC
cdr3_aa: CASSWGGTSGRVFAIF

d_call: .
j_call: TRBJ2-1
v_call: TRBV6-2/TRBV6-3
clone_size: .
cdr3_nt: TGTGCCAGCAGCCCTAGCATCTCCTACAATGAGCAGTTCTTC
cdr3_aa: CASSPSISYNEQFF

d_call: TRBD1
j_call: TRBJ1-1
v_call: TRBV19
clone_size: .
cdr3_nt: TGTGCCAGTAGGCGGGGTCCGGGACAGGGGAACACTGAAGCTTTCTTT
cdr3_aa: CASRRGPGQGNTEAFF

d_call: .
j_call: TRBJ2-5
v_call: TRBV11-2
clone_size: .
cdr3_nt: TGTGCCAGCAGCTTTGGTATTCCCGGGGTAGAGACCCAGTACTTC
cdr3_aa: CASSFGIPGVETQYF

d_call: TRBD2
j_call: TRBJ2-3
v_call: TRBV27
clone_size: .
cdr3_nt: TGTGCCAGCAGTCTAATAGCGGGGGGAATCACAGATACGCAGTATTTT
cdr3_aa: CASSLIAGGITDTQYF